This note documents a single T cell receptor (beta chain) sequence. Its antigen is unknown. This sample was included in a study of T cell responses to AZD1222 COVID-19 vaccine. Regarding the study as a whole: Spike-specific TCR breadth rose after two AZD1222 doses, and depth rose as well. Just a handful of AZD1222 recipients tested seropositive at baseline.

Per the germline V gene, CDR1 is KGHDR and CDR2 is SFDVKD. The CDR3 loop spans 13 amino acids. Deletions cut 5 bases from V and 9 bases from J, with 13 bases between. Produced via immunoSEQ multiplex PCR; TCRdb's table is partial and in-frame only. The table records more than 150,000 clones, over 90% of them present only once. The rearrangement joins TRBV24-1 to TRBJ2-1, with D perhaps matching TRBD2 (7 bases). The sequence was collected from an adult who received the AZD1222 COVID-19 vaccine. The sample was peripheral blood, taken 28 days after the second AZD1222 dose. CDR3 bases: TGTGCCACCAGTGCGCACAGGGAGGGTGAGCAGTTCTTC. Encoded protein: CATSAHREGEQFF.